The entry that follows covers one TCR beta chain sequence. Trimming took off 0 bases at V and 4 bases at J, with 11 bases between the two ends. Germline loops: CDR1 SGDLS, CDR2 YYNGEE. This CDR3 comprises 15 residues. The sample belongs to a study of sequential checkpoint blockade in melanoma. On the study more broadly: Randomization was 1:1 between first-line nivolumab→ipilimumab and ipilimumab→nivolumab. Maintenance nivolumab came after either treatment sequence.

Treatment defined: randomized to nivolumab then ipilimumab (arm A) or the reverse (arm B). From thawed PBMCs, live CD3+CD8+ cells negative for CD19 and CD56 were sorted. Method: immunoSEQ multiplex PCR; TCRdb's copy keeps in-frame clones and lacks some. Counted here are around 26,000 clones, 75% to 80% occurring once; the ten biggest clones make up around a fifth. The J gene is TRBJ1-3, the V gene TRBV9, with TRBD1 as a possible D gene (6 bases). This receptor was obtained from a human donor with melanoma. This specimen consisted of CD8+ T cells sorted from blood (inferred from file names), obtained from a patient given nivolumab and ipilimumab in sequence. The CDR3 reads CASSVEGRGGNTIYF. CDR3 bases: TGTGCCAGCAGCGTAGAGGGCAGGGGAGGAAACACCATATATTTT.